This T cell receptor (beta chain) was sequenced in a study of shared clonotypes between healthy human individuals. The germline gives CDR1 SQVTM, CDR2 ANQGSEA. V dropped 0 bases and J dropped 3; count of bases not matched to a gene: 7. The CDR3 length is 15 residues. Data came from immunoSEQ multiplex PCR; TCRdb stores just in-frame clones and leaves some out. In the table there are roughly 2 million clones, roughly 95% of which are singletons. What was sequenced was naive CD4+ T cells sorted from blood. Subset in this sample: CD45RA+ positively selected. The chain recombines TRBV29-1 with TRBJ1-1, with 7 bases fitting TRBD1. The receptor's source is a man aged 18 to 35 in good health. The CDR3 protein is CSVEDQLGGHTEAFF. The CDR3 DNA reads as TGCAGCGTTGAAGATCAGTTAGGGGGCCACACTGAAGCTTTCTTT.